This T cell receptor (beta chain) emerged from a study of blood T cell repertoires in COVID-19. TCRdb's table, derived via immunoSEQ multiplex PCR, lists solely in-frame clones and lacks some. The data show 30,000 to 45,000 clones, with under 90% seen just once and around 10% held by the top ten. The CDR3 covers 17 residues. Looked up from germline, CDR1 is SGHTA and CDR2 is FQGTGA. V was pared by 4 bases and J by 7 bases, with 10 bases of the junction left unmatched. Sequencing was done on a sample of peripheral blood. The receptor was derived from an older man with acute or convalescent COVID-19. J is TRBJ2-3 and V is TRBV7-3; 14 nucleotides agree with TRBD2. CDR3 loop: CASSSGGLAGERNTQYF. The CDR3 DNA reads TGTGCCAGCAGCTCCGGGGGACTAGCGGGAGAGAGGAATACGCAGTATTTT.